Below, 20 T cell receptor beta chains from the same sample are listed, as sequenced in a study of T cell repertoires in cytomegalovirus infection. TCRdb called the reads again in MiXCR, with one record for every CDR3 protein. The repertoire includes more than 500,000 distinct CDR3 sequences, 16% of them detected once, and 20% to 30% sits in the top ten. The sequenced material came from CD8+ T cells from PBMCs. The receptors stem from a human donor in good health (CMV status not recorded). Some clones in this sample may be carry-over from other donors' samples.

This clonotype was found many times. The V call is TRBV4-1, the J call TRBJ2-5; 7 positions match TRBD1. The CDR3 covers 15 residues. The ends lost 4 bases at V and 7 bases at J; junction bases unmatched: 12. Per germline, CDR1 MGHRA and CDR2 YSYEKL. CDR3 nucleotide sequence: TGCGCCAGCAGCCCCCCCCCGAGACAGGGTGGGACCCAGTACTTC. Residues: CASSPPPRQGGTQYF.

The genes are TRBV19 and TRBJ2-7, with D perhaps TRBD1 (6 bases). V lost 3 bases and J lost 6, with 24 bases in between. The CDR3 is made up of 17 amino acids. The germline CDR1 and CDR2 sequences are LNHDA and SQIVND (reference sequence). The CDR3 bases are TGTGCCAGTAGTATGAGGAGTGGGGACACGACGTTATTCGAGCAGTACTTC. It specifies CASSMRSGDTTLFEQYF.

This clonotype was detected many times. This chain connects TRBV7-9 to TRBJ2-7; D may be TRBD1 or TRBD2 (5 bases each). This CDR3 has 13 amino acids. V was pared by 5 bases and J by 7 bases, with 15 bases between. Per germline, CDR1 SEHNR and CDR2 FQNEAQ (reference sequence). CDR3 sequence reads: CASSPPQGEEQYF. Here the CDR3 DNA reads TGTGCCAGCAGCCCACCGCAGGGAGAGGAGCAGTACTTC. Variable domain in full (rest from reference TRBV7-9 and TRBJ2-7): DTGVSQNPRHKITKRGQNVTFRCDPISEHNRLYWYRQTLGQGPEFLTYFQNEAQLEKSRLLSDRFSAERPKGSFSTLEIQRTEQGDSAMYLCASSPPQGEEQYFGPGTRLTVT.

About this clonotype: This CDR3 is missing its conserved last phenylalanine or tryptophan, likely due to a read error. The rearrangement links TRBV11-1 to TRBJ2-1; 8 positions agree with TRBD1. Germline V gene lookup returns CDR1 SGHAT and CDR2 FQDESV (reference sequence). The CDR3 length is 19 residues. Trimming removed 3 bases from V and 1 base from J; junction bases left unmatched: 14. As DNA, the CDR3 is TGTGCCAGCAGCTTCGCGCTAACCGTGGGGGACAGGTCCTACAATGAGCAGTTCTTA. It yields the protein CASSFALTVGDRSYNEQFL.

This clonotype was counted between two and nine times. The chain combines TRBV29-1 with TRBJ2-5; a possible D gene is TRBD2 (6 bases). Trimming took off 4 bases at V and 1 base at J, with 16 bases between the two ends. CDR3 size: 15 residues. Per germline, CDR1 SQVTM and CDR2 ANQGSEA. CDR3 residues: CSVVGLAEIQETQYF. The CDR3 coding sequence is TGCAGCGTTGTAGGGTTAGCGGAAATCCAAGAGACCCAGTACTTC.

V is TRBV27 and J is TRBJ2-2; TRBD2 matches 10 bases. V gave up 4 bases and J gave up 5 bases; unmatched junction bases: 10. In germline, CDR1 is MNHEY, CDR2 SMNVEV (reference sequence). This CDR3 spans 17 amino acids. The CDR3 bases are TGTGCCAGCAGTTCCGTTCTAGCGGGAGTTGAAACCGGGGAGCTGTTTTTT. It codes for CASSSVLAGVETGELFF.

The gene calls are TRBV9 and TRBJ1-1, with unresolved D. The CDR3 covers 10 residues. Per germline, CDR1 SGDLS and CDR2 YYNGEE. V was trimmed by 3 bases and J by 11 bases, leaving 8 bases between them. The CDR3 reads CASSDDPAFF. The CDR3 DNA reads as TGTGCCAGCAGCGATGACCCCGCTTTCTTT. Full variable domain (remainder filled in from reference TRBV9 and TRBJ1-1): DSGVTQTPKHLITATGQRVTLRCSPRSGDLSVYWYQQSLDQGLQFLIQYYNGEERAKGNILERFSAQQFPDLHSELNLSSLELGDSALYFCASSDDPAFFGQGTRLTVV.

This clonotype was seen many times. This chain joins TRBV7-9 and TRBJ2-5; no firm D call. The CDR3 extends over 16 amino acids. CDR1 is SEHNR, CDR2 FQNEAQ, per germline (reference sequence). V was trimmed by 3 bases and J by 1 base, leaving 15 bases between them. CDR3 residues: CASSFSLTLTQETQYF. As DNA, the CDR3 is TGTGCCAGCAGCTTTTCGCTAACCCTCACCCAAGAGACCCAGTACTTC.

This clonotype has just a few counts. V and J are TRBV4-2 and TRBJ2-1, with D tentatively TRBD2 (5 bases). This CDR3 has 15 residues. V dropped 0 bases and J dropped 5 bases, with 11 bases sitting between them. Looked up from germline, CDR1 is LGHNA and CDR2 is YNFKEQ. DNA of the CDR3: TGTGCCAGCAGCCAAGACGGGAACACCAACAATGAGCAGTTCTTC. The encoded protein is CASSQDGNTNNEQFF.

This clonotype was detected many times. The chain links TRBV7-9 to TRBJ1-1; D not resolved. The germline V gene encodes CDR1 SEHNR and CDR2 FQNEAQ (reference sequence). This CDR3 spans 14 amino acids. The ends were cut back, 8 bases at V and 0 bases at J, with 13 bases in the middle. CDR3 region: CASPSSKLNTEAFF. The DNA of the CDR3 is TGTGCCAGCCCATCCTCAAAGTTGAACACTGAAGCTTTCTTT.

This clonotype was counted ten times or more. CDR3 in DNA: TGTGCCAGCAGCCCCGAACTTCCTACTAGCGGGAGGGCCGCAGATACGCAGTATTTT. Its protein is CASSPELPTSGRAADTQYF. V gene TRBV7-6 combines with J gene TRBJ2-3, with 13 positions matching TRBD2. The CDR3 has 19 amino acids. Per germline, CDR1 SGHVS and CDR2 FNYEAQ. Trimming at V came to 5 bases and at J to 4 bases, leaving 15 bases not matched to a gene.

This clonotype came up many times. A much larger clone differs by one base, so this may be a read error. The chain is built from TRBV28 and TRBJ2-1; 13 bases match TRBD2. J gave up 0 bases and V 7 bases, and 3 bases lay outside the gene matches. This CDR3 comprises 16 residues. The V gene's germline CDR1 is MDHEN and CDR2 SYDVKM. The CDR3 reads CASTRTSGSSYNEQFF. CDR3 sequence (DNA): TGTGCCAGCACCCGGACTAGCGGGAGCTCCTACAATGAGCAGTTCTTC.

This chain's CDR3 is CSVEAGRYEQYF. The CDR3 DNA reads TGCAGCGTTGAAGCAGGGCGATACGAGCAGTACTTC. The chain is built from TRBV29-1 and TRBJ2-7, with D maybe TRBD1 (5 bases). Germline assignment: CDR1 SQVTM and CDR2 ANQGSEA. This CDR3 region has 12 residues. The germline V and J ends were trimmed by 1 base and 4 bases, with 8 bases remaining between them.

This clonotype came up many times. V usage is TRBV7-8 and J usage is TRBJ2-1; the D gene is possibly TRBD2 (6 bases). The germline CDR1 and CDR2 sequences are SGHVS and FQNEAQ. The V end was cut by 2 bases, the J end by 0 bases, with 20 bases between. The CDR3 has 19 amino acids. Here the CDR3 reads CASSLRSVGRGSSYNEQFF. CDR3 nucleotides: TGTGCCAGCAGCTTAAGGTCGGTTGGCCGGGGGAGCTCCTACAATGAGCAGTTCTTC.

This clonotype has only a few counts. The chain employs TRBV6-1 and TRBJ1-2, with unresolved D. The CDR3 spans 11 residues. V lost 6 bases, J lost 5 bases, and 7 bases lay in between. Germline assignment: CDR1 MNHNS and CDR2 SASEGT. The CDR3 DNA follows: TGTGCCAGCAGGTCAAAGTATGGCTACACCTTC. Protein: CASRSKYGYTF.

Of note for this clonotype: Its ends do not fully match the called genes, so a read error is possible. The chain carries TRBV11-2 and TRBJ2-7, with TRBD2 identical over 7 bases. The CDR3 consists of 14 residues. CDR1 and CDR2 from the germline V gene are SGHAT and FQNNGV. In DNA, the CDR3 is TGTCCCAGCAGCCCTTCGGGGGGATCCTACGAGCAGTACTTC. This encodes CPSSPSGGSYEQYF.

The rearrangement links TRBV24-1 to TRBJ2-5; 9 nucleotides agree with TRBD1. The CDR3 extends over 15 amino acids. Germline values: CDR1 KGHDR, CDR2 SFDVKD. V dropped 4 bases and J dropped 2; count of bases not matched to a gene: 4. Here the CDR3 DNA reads TGTGCCACCAGTGACTCGACAGGGGGACAAGAGACCCAGTACTTC. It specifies CATSDSTGGQETQYF.

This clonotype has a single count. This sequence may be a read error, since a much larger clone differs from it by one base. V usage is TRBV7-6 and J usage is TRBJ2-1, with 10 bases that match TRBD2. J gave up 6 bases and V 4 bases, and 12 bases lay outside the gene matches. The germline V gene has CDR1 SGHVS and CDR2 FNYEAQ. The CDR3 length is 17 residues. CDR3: CASSSPHPSGRTNEQFF. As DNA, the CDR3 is TGTGCCAGCAGCTCTCCCCATCCTAGCGGGAGAACCAATGAGCAGTTCTTC.

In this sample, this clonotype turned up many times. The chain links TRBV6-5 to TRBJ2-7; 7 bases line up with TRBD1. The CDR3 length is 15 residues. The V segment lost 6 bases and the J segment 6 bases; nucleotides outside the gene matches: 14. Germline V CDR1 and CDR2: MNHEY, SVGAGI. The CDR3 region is CASSLTGEGRIEQYF. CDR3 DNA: TGTGCCAGCAGCTTAACAGGGGAAGGACGTATCGAGCAGTACTTC.

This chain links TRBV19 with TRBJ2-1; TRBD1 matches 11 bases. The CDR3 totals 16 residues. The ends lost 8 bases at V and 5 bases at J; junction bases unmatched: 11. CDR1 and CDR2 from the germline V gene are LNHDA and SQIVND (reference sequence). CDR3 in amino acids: CASGRLRDRGDNEQFF. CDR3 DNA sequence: TGTGCCAGTGGGAGACTCCGGGACAGGGGGGACAATGAGCAGTTCTTC.